The present T cell receptor (beta chain) was sequenced within a study of cytomegalovirus exposure and HLA in healthy donors. Study-wide findings and caveats: Highly shared sequence variants in one cluster were likely a sequencing artifact. As a later analysis showed, a missense DCLRE1C variant was linked to trimming of TCR beta V- and J-genes. The classifier reportedly diagnosed cytomegalovirus status with high specificity and sensitivity.

The PCR contained 60 Vbeta and 13 Jbeta primers. Some clones are missing from TCRdb's copy, which holds only in-frame ones; the method was immunoSEQ multiplex PCR. The profile covers approximately 280,000 clones, with roughly 89% appearing a single time and 4% taken by the ten largest. The trim removed 4 bases at V and 0 bases at J, leaving 2 bases unmatched. The CDR3 has 16 residues. Looked up from germline, CDR1 is SGHDN and CDR2 is FVKESK. A remark on this clone: The antigen is undetermined.

The chain combines TRBV14 with TRBJ1-4; 10 bases are a match to TRBD1. The sequence was collected from a man aged 35-49 years in good health and CMV-seropositive. The sequenced sample was PBMCs. CDR3 sequence reads: CASSPTGGATNEKLFF. CDR3 nucleotides: TGTGCCAGCAGCCCGACAGGGGGCGCAACTAATGAAAAACTGTTTTTT.